One sample yielded the 17 T cell receptor beta chains listed below, sequenced in a study of CD8+CD57+ T cells in acquired aplastic anemia. TCR beta VDJ and CDR3 were profiled, and genomic DNA was the template. TCRdb reprocessed the reads via MiXCR and lists one record per CDR3 protein. Found here are just over 450,000 distinct CDR3 sequences, around 33% of them singletons; the top ten hold around 0.82%. Patients picked for sequencing had shown CD8+CD57+ cell expansion detected by flow cytometry. Source material: sorted CD4+, CD8+, or CD8+CD57+ T cells (not recorded which) from PBMCs. The receptors derive from a human donor with aplastic anemia.

The chain recombines TRBV20-1 with TRBJ2-1; TRBD2 is a possible D gene (6 bases). CDR3 length: 13 amino acids. Trimming left V 5 bases short and J 2 bases short, with 10 bases between. The germline gives CDR1 DFQATT, CDR2 SNEGSKA (reference sequence). The CDR3 sequence is CSAAGPTYNEQFF. The CDR3 nucleotides are TGCAGTGCTGCGGGGCCCACCTACAATGAGCAGTTCTTC.

The chain's CDR3 is CAWSVIQGYVETQYF. The CDR3 coding sequence is TGTGCCTGGAGTGTAATCCAGGGATACGTAGAGACCCAGTACTTC. V usage is TRBV30 and J usage is TRBJ2-5, with a possible D match to TRBD1 (5 bases). Per the germline V gene, CDR1 is GTSNPN and CDR2 is SVGIG (reference sequence). Trimming took 0 bases from V and 4 from J, leaving 15 bases between them. This CDR3 spans 15 amino acids.

This clonotype was seen a few times. The chain links TRBV6-1 to TRBJ2-3, with D hard to call. CDR3 length: 13 amino acids. V was cut by 4 bases and J by 4 bases, with 9 bases left in between. CDR1 is MNHNS and CDR2 is SASEGT in the germline V gene. The CDR3 reads CASSVANSDTQYF. The CDR3 coding sequence is TGTGCCAGCAGTGTCGCCAACTCAGATACGCAGTATTTT.

This chain uses TRBV11-3 with TRBJ2-7; 8 bases match TRBD1. The CDR3 consists of 15 residues. CDR1 and CDR2 from the germline V gene are SGHNT and YENEEA. V lost 5 bases and J lost 0; bases outside the gene matches: 6. The CDR3 protein is CASSPGQGSSYEQYF. For the CDR3, the DNA is TGTGCCAGCAGCCCAGGACAGGGTTCCTCCTACGAGCAGTACTTC.

With regard to this clonotype: One end of the junction does not line up with germline, which may come from a read error. This chain joins TRBV10-3 and TRBJ1-3; D ambiguous. Germline values: CDR1 ENHRY, CDR2 SYGVKD. The CDR3 spans 12 residues. The chain's CDR3 is CASKDRQDTIYF. CDR3 nucleotide sequence: TGCGCCAGCAAAGACCGACAAGACACCATATATTTT.

The J gene is TRBJ1-2, the V gene TRBV11-3; D ambiguous. Germline V lookup: CDR1 SGHNT, CDR2 YENEEA. With 2 bases removed from V and 2 bases from J, the gap between germline ends came to 12 bases. The CDR3 is 15 residues long. CDR3 DNA sequence: TGTGCCAGCAGCTTAATCTATCCCCAGAACTATGGCTACACCTTC. It translates to CASSLIYPQNYGYTF.

For this clonotype: This may come from a read error, since a much larger clone is one base off. This chain links TRBV4-3 with TRBJ2-7; 7 bases align to TRBD1. V shed 3 bases and J 5 bases; nucleotides not matched to a gene: 4. The CDR3 has 13 residues. CDR1 is LGHNA and CDR2 is YSLEER in the germline V gene. The CDR3 bases are TGCGCCAGCAGCCATGTCAGGGGGAACGAGCAGTACTTC. Translated, it gives CASSHVRGNEQYF.

Notes on this clonotype: A much larger clone sits a single nucleotide away, making a read error possible. The chain uses TRBV7-8 and TRBJ1-1; a weak D match, TRBD1 (5 bases). CDR3 length: 14 residues. CDR1 is SGHVS, CDR2 FQNEAQ, per germline. The CDR3 sequence is CAGSLAGLHTEAFF. The CDR3 DNA reads as TGTGCCGGCAGCTTAGCAGGGCTCCACACTGAAGCTTTCTTT.

This clonotype was recorded a few times. The rearrangement uses TRBV20-1 and TRBJ2-2; 7 nucleotides agree with TRBD2. This CDR3 is built from 15 residues. V lost 0 bases, J lost 0 bases, and 1 base stayed unmatched. In germline, CDR1 is DFQATT, CDR2 SNEGSKA (reference sequence). CDR3 in DNA: TGCAGTGCTAGAGAAGGGACTACGAACACCGGGGAGCTGTTTTTT. This gives the protein CSAREGTTNTGELFF.

This rearrangement joins TRBV10-3 to TRBJ2-7; TRBD2 agrees at 7 bases. Trimming cost V 10 bases and J 2 bases; bases outside gene matches: 11. Germline CDR1 ENHRY, CDR2 SYGVKD. CDR3 length: 14 amino acids. The CDR3 loop reads CASRPSGGPYEQYF. The CDR3 coding sequence is TGTGCCAGCAGACCCTCGGGGGGACCCTACGAGCAGTACTTC.

On this clonotype: With a much larger clone just one base away, this may be a read error. The J gene is TRBJ1-2, the V gene TRBV11-1; D call uncertain. The V gene's germline CDR1 is SGHAT and CDR2 FQDESV (reference sequence). The CDR3 contains 14 residues. This CDR3 reads CVSSLVAGDYGYTF. Here the CDR3 DNA reads TGTGTCAGCAGCTTAGTCGCCGGGGACTATGGCTACACCTTC.

In the case of this clonotype: This likely comes from a read error, as the CDR3 has no conserved phenylalanine or tryptophan at its end. The chain couples TRBV5-6 to TRBJ1-2; 11 bases fit TRBD1. The CDR3 loop spans 16 amino acids. V lost 5 bases and J lost 1; bases outside the gene matches: 7. Per germline, CDR1 SGHDT and CDR2 YYEEEE. Here the CDR3 DNA reads TGTGCCAGCAGAGGACGGACAGGGGGCAGTAACTATGGCTACACCCTC. It translates to CASRGRTGGSNYGYTL.

This clonotype appeared many times. This sequence joins TRBV15 and TRBJ1-3; D ambiguous. This CDR3 is 12 amino acids long. The V end lost 0 bases, the J end lost 4 bases, and 1 base lay between the germline ends. Germline V gives CDR1 LNHNV, CDR2 YYDKDF (reference sequence). The CDR3 spells CATSREGNTIYF. DNA for the CDR3: TGTGCCACCAGCAGAGAAGGAAACACCATATATTTT.

The V gene is TRBV7-3, the J gene TRBJ2-1, with D possibly matching TRBD2 (5 bases). The CDR3 loop spans 14 amino acids. From germline, CDR1 is SGHTA and CDR2 FQGTGA. V lost 5 bases to trimming and J lost 7 bases, with 15 bases between them. The CDR3 coding sequence is TGTGCCAGCAGCCCCGTCGGGGTTGCAAATGAGCAGTTCTTC. Translating gives CASSPVGVANEQFF.

This clonotype was observed many times. The chain carries TRBV9 and TRBJ2-1; no definite D call. There are 13 residues in the CDR3. Germline V gene lookup returns CDR1 SGDLS and CDR2 YYNGEE. The ends were cut back, 6 bases at V and 5 bases at J, with 12 bases in the middle. CDR3 nucleotide sequence: TGTGCCAGCAACCTCGGTTTGGACAATGAGCAGTTCTTC. This sequence encodes CASNLGLDNEQFF.

This clonotype was picked up many times. Written as DNA, the CDR3 is TGTGCCAGCAGCTTAGCTACAGGGGGCACAGATACGCAGTATTTT. Amino acids: CASSLATGGTDTQYF. This chain uses TRBV11-1 with TRBJ2-3, with 7 bases aligning to TRBD1. The CDR3 covers 15 residues. CDR1 is SGHAT and CDR2 is FQDESV in the germline V gene (reference sequence). J lost 1 base, V lost 0 bases, and 1 base had no gene match.

The chain employs TRBV6-1 and TRBJ1-2; 7 bases map to TRBD1. The J segment lost 7 bases and the V segment lost 6 bases, leaving 11 bases of the junction unmatched. The CDR3 spans 14 residues. The germline V gene has CDR1 MNHNS and CDR2 SASEGT. The CDR3 protein is CASRWQGEAFGYTF. CDR3 nucleotide sequence: TGTGCCAGCAGGTGGCAGGGGGAGGCTTTTGGCTACACCTTC.